In its sample, the clone carrying this T cell receptor (beta chain) was seen a few times. Antigen: not known. These data belong to a study of PD-1 blockade in classical Hodgkin lymphoma. Points from the study as a whole: Sources of repertoire differences remain undefined, possibly disease activity or prior therapy. Reported baseline diversity: healthy donors highest, relapsed/refractory patients lowest.

Deletions cut 1 base from V and 1 base from J, with 16 bases between. The germline V gene encodes CDR1 MGHRA and CDR2 YSYEKL. CDR3 size: 17 residues. Measured with immunoSEQ multiplex PCR; TCRdb has only the in-frame clones, and not every one. The table shows more than 15,000 clones, with 92% occurring only once. Stated time point: newly diagnosed, previously untreated cHL patient sample. Magnetic negative selection of thawed PBMCs was the method by which CD4+ T cells were purified. PBMCs from untreated, newly diagnosed classical Hodgkin lymphoma were comparison samples. This receptor was obtained from a human donor with classical Hodgkin lymphoma. Material for sequencing was CD4+ T cells from blood. V gene TRBV4-1 combines with J gene TRBJ1-1; D gene unclear. CDR3 sequence: CASSQVKIATQNTEAFF. CDR3 bases: TGCGCCAGCAGCCAAGTCAAAATTGCGACCCAGAACACTGAAGCTTTCTTT.